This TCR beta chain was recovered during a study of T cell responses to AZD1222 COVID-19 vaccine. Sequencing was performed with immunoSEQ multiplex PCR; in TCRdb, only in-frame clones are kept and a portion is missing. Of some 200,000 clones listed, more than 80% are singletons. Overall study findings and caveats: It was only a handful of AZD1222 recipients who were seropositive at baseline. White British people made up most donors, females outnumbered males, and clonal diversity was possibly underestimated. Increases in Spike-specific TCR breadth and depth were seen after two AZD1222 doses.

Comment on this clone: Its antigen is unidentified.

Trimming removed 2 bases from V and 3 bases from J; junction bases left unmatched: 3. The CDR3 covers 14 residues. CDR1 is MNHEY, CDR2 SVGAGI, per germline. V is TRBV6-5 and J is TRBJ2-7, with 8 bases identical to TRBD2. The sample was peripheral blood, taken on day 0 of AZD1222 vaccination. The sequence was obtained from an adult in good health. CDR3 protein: CASSYRAGDYEQYF. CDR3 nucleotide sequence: TGTGCCAGCAGTTACCGAGCGGGGGACTACGAGCAGTACTTC.